The 30 T cell receptor beta chains listed next were all sequenced from one sample in a study of early T cells in non-severe SARS-CoV-2 infection (dated by TCRdb to the early 2020s). The library came from 5' RACE. The data were produced on a NextSeq 500. TCRdb reanalyzed the raw reads on its own, using fastp at Q25 for trimming and MiXCR for clone calling, and kept in-frame beta chains. When rows share a CDR3 protein, they turn into one entry using the most common DNA and genes. The table for this sample lists tens of thousands of distinct CDR3 sequences; around 13% of them were counted only once. Roughly 4.2% of the sample is taken by the ten largest. The sequenced sample consisted of whole blood. The receptors derive from an adult who was a healthcare worker with PCR-confirmed SARS-CoV-2 infection or an uninfected control (not recorded which).

There are a few counts of this clonotype. The V gene is TRBV10-3, the J gene TRBJ2-1; D is perhaps TRBD1 or TRBD2 (7 bases each). The CDR3 has 12 amino acids. Deletions cut 10 bases from V and 12 bases from J, with 19 bases between. From germline, CDR1 is ENHRY and CDR2 SYGVKD. The CDR3 region is CATGREQGGQFF. The DNA of the CDR3 is TGTGCCACCGGGCGGGAGCAGGGGGGGCAGTTCTTC.

This clonotype came up a few times. V and J are TRBV7-2 and TRBJ2-3; D call uncertain. The CDR3 runs to 13 residues. V gave up 4 bases and J gave up 5 bases, with 10 bases separating them. The germline V gene encodes CDR1 SGHTA and CDR2 FQGNSA. The DNA of the CDR3 is TGTGCCAGCAGCTCCAGTATTGAAGATACGCAGTATTTT. Its translation: CASSSSIEDTQYF. The full variable domain, in which reference TRBV7-2 and TRBJ2-3 provide the parts outside the CDR3, is GAGVSQSPSNKVTEKGKDVELRCDPISGHTALYWYRQSLGQGLEFLIYFQGNSAPDKSGLPSDRFSAERTGGSVSTLTIQRTQQEDSAVYLCASSSSIEDTQYFGPGTRLTVL.

The sample holds a few counts of this clonotype. The chain links TRBV2 to TRBJ1-5, with D uncertain. The CDR3 has 13 residues. Deletions cut 7 bases from V and 2 bases from J, with 9 bases between. Germline CDR1 reads SNHLY; CDR2 reads FYNNEI. The CDR3 nucleotides are TGTGCCAGCAACGTGTTCGGCAATCAGCCCCAGCATTTT. Its protein product is CASNVFGNQPQHF.

This chain joins TRBV29-1 and TRBJ2-5; a weak D match, TRBD1 (5 bases). Germline V CDR1 and CDR2: SQVTM, ANQGSEA. This CDR3 is 12 amino acids long. The V end was cut by 6 bases, the J end by 5 bases, with 13 bases between. For the CDR3, the DNA is TGCAGCGTGGCGGAGACAGCGGAGACCCAGTACTTC. This sequence encodes CSVAETAETQYF.

This sequence joins TRBV6-1 and TRBJ2-7; 10 bases map to TRBD1. Losses at the gene ends were 6 bases for V and 5 bases for J; bases not matched to a gene: 1. This CDR3 has 12 residues. Germline V lookup: CDR1 MNHNS, CDR2 SASEGT. CDR3 region: CASRGTGDEQYF. The CDR3 nucleotides are TGTGCCAGCAGGGGGACAGGGGACGAGCAGTACTTC.

The chain links TRBV4-3 to TRBJ1-1, with a possible D match to TRBD1 (5 bases). The length of the CDR3 is 15 residues. The V and J ends lost 3 bases and 4 bases respectively, with 15 bases between them. CDR1 LGHNA and CDR2 YSLEER come from the germline V gene. DNA of the CDR3: TGCGCCAGCAGCCAGGGGGGGTTGGGGACCACTGAAGCTTTCTTT. Amino acids: CASSQGGLGTTEAFF.

The chain couples TRBV18 to TRBJ2-1; 7 bases are shared with TRBD1. Trimming cost V 7 bases and J 8 bases; bases outside gene matches: 11. This CDR3 has 14 amino acids. Germline CDR1 reads KGHSH; CDR2 reads LQKENI. CDR3 sequence (DNA): TGTGCCAGCTTAGGGGGCGCGGGTACATATGAGCAGTTCTTC. It is translated as CASLGGAGTYEQFF.

This clonotype was detected many times. The chain couples TRBV20-1 to TRBJ1-1; a possible D gene is TRBD1 (6 bases). Deletions cut 4 bases from V and 0 bases from J, with 15 bases between. There are 15 residues in the CDR3. Germline V gene sequence: CDR1 DFQATT, CDR2 SNEGSKA (reference sequence). The CDR3 reads CSAKPGALLNTEAFF. CDR3 coding DNA: TGCAGTGCTAAACCGGGGGCTCTATTGAACACTGAAGCTTTCTTT.

V is TRBV2 and J is TRBJ1-2; D is uncertain. Trimming removed 3 bases from V and 7 bases from J, with 9 bases in between. Germline CDR1 reads SNHLY; CDR2 reads FYNNEI. The CDR3 extends over 12 amino acids. CDR3 in DNA: TGTGCCAGCAGTGAGTCCGGTCTTGGCTACACCTTC. Translated, it gives CASSESGLGYTF.

The rearrangement uses TRBV10-3 and TRBJ1-1, with D tentatively TRBD1 (6 bases). The CDR3 is made up of 14 amino acids. From germline, CDR1 is ENHRY and CDR2 SYGVKD. V dropped 7 bases and J dropped 1 base, with 13 bases sitting between them. CDR3 bases: TGTGCCATCACACCGGCAGGGGAGAACACTGAAGCTTTCTTT. This codes for CAITPAGENTEAFF.

This clonotype was counted between two and nine times. V and J are TRBV6-7 and TRBJ1-6, with a weak D call TRBD1 (6 bases). TRBV6-7 is labeled an ORF, and its function is uncertain. The CDR3 is made up of 15 amino acids. Trimming shortened V by 3 bases and J by 9 bases, and 15 bases separated the two germline ends. The CDR3 DNA follows: TGTGCCAGCAGTTATAGGCCAGGGGTCGGTTCACCCCTCCACTTT. It specifies CASSYRPGVGSPLHF.

The J gene is TRBJ2-7, the V gene TRBV20-1; 9 bases agree with TRBD2. This CDR3 has 15 amino acids. The V and J ends lost 0 bases and 2 bases, in that order; junction bases with no gene match: 5. Germline CDR1 reads DFQATT; CDR2 reads SNEGSKA (reference sequence). The CDR3 loop is CSARDSASGAYEQYF. The CDR3 DNA is TGCAGTGCTAGAGATTCGGCTAGCGGGGCCTACGAGCAGTACTTC.

The J gene is TRBJ2-1, the V gene TRBV5-1, with D perhaps TRBD2 (5 bases). V lost 3 bases and J 14 bases, leaving 18 bases between the germline ends. Germline CDR1 reads SGHRS; CDR2 reads YFSETQ. The CDR3 length is 13 residues. CDR3 protein: CASSSQVGSEKFF. The CDR3 DNA reads as TGCGCCAGCAGCTCCCAAGTGGGTAGCGAGAAGTTCTTC. The full variable domain, its missing parts supplied by reference TRBV5-1 and TRBJ2-1, is KAGVTQTPRYLIKTRGQQVTLSCSPISGHRSVSWYQQTPGQGLQFLFEYFSETQRNKGNFPGRFSGRQFSNSRSEMNVSTLELGDSALYLCASSSQVGSEKFFGPGTRLTVL.

This clonotype has a count of ten or more. The chain recombines TRBV25-1 with TRBJ1-3; 8 nucleotides align to TRBD1. There are 17 residues in the CDR3. V dropped 1 base and J dropped 0; count of bases not matched to a gene: 5. Germline V gives CDR1 MGHDK, CDR2 SYGVNS. In DNA form, the CDR3 reads TGTGCCAGCAGTGAATTGGGACAGGCGAACTCTGGAAACACCATATATTTT. It translates to CASSELGQANSGNTIYF.

This clonotype appeared many times. DNA for the CDR3: TGCAGTGCCCAGGCGGTCTCCCCTCCCGTTAATGAAAAACTGTTTTTT. This encodes CSAQAVSPPVNEKLFF. V and J are TRBV20-1 and TRBJ1-4; no reliable D call. The CDR3 loop spans 16 amino acids. Trimming removed 6 bases from V and 4 bases from J, with 21 bases in between. Germline CDR1 and CDR2: DFQATT and SNEGSKA (reference sequence).

The chain couples TRBV12-3 or TRBV12-4 to TRBJ2-1, with no clear D. The CDR3 extends over 11 amino acids. V was shortened by 6 bases and J by 6 bases, with 6 bases between the two germline ends. The CDR3 DNA reads TGTGCCAGCAGCCCCACCAATGAGCAGTTCTTC. Translated, it gives CASSPTNEQFF.

Only a few counts were recorded for this clonotype. The chain has TRBV4-2 and TRBJ2-7, with 8 positions matching TRBD2. With V trimmed by 4 bases and J by 3 bases, 8 bases remained unmatched. CDR3 length: 15 residues. Looked up from germline, CDR1 is LGHNA and CDR2 is YNFKEQ. Here the CDR3 DNA reads TGTGCCAGCAGCCCTCTCCAGCGGGGGCACTACGAGCAGTACTTC. Its translation: CASSPLQRGHYEQYF.

The gene calls are TRBV7-9 and TRBJ2-1; the D gene could be TRBD1 or TRBD2 (5 bases each). Germline CDR1 reads SEHNR; CDR2 reads FQNEAQ (reference sequence). V was pared by 5 bases and J by 5 bases, with 13 bases between. The CDR3 is 14 residues long. The CDR3 coding sequence is TGTGCCAGCAGCCCCGGGACCTTTGACAATGAGCAGTTCTTC. Translated: CASSPGTFDNEQFF.

The rearrangement links TRBV14 to TRBJ1-2, with 7 positions matching TRBD1. The CDR3 runs 14 residues. Germline V gives CDR1 SGHDN, CDR2 FVKESK. The junction had 5 bases not matched to a gene; V was cut back by 4 bases and J by 3 bases. This chain's CDR3 is CASSLTTGYYGYTF. DNA of the CDR3: TGTGCCAGCAGCCTAACGACAGGGTACTATGGCTACACCTTC.

This chain uses TRBV7-9 with TRBJ2-2, with TRBD1 matching over 7 bases. From germline, CDR1 is SEHNR and CDR2 FQNEAQ (reference sequence). Losses at the gene ends were 8 bases for V and 9 bases for J; bases not matched to a gene: 3. The CDR3 is made up of 11 amino acids. As DNA, the CDR3 is TGTGCCAGCTGGGACAGCCGGGAGCTGTTTTTT. Translating gives CASWDSRELFF.

This chain joins TRBV20-1 and TRBJ2-5, with D possibly matching TRBD2 (6 bases). Germline V gene lookup returns CDR1 DFQATT and CDR2 SNEGSKA (reference sequence). CDR3 length: 16 residues. V lost 1 base, J lost 5 bases, and 20 bases lay in between. The CDR3 spells CSARAYLTGDKETQYF. In DNA form, the CDR3 reads TGCAGTGCTAGAGCCTACCTCACGGGGGATAAGGAGACCCAGTACTTC.

CDR3 protein: CSVEGVGIGELFF. The CDR3 coding sequence is TGCAGCGTTGAAGGTGTGGGAATCGGGGAGCTGTTTTTT. The chain recombines TRBV29-1 with TRBJ2-2; D not certain. Germline CDR1 SQVTM, CDR2 ANQGSEA. This CDR3 is 13 amino acids long. V lost 1 base and J 7 bases, leaving 10 bases between the germline ends.

The chain employs TRBV11-3 and TRBJ1-4; D might be TRBD1 (6 bases). V shed 4 bases and J shed 3 bases, with 12 bases lying between them. This CDR3 is 15 amino acids long. Germline V gene sequence: CDR1 SGHNT, CDR2 YENEEA. CDR3 sequence: CASSSGGQPNEKLFF. The CDR3 DNA is TGTGCCAGCAGCTCGGGGGGGCAACCTAATGAAAAACTGTTTTTT. Complete variable domain (other parts from reference TRBV11-3 and TRBJ1-4): EAGVVQSPRYKIIEKKQPVAFWCNPISGHNTLYWYLQNLGQGPELLIRYENEEAVDDSQLPKDRFSAERLKGVDSTLKIQPAELGDSAVYLCASSSGGQPNEKLFFGSGTQLSVL.

This sequence joins TRBV5-4 and TRBJ2-3, with 11 bases identical to TRBD1. The CDR3 totals 15 residues. J lost 6 bases, V lost 4 bases, and 7 bases had no gene match. Germline V gene data show CDR1 as SGHNT and CDR2 as YYREEE (reference sequence). In nucleotides, the CDR3 is TGTGCCAGCAGCCCCCGGGACAGGGGGGTGGATACGCAGTATTTT. Protein product: CASSPRDRGVDTQYF.

Only a few counts were recorded for this clonotype. The V call is TRBV6-2 or TRBV6-3, the J call TRBJ2-1, with 7 bases lining up with TRBD1. This CDR3 has 16 amino acids. Trimming took 4 bases from V and 2 from J; bases not matched to a gene: 8. Germline V gene sequence: CDR1 MNHEY, CDR2 SVGEGT. The CDR3: CASSFPDRATYNEQFF. Here the CDR3 DNA reads TGTGCCAGCAGTTTCCCAGACAGGGCGACCTACAATGAGCAGTTCTTC.

This sequence joins TRBV11-3 and TRBJ2-3; D may be TRBD1 (5 bases). Germline CDR1 SGHNT, CDR2 YENEEA. The CDR3 is 14 residues long. V lost 1 base, J lost 6 bases, and 11 bases lay in between. In nucleotides, the CDR3 is TGTGCCAGCAGCTTAGCCCCTGGGGCGGATACGCAGTATTTT. Its protein is CASSLAPGADTQYF.

The chain has TRBV20-1 and TRBJ1-2; D is perhaps TRBD1 (5 bases). This CDR3 is built from 13 residues. V lost 1 base to trimming and J lost 10 bases, with 16 bases between them. Germline CDR1 reads DFQATT; CDR2 reads SNEGSKA (reference sequence). This CDR3 reads CSARGVQAATYTF. CDR3 bases: TGCAGTGCTAGAGGGGTACAGGCCGCAACCTACACCTTC.

This chain links TRBV7-2 with TRBJ2-7, with 8 bases matching TRBD1. This CDR3 is 14 amino acids long. J lost 6 bases, V lost 5 bases, and 9 bases had no gene match. Germline-derived CDR1 and CDR2 are SGHTA and FQGNSA. The CDR3 sequence is CASSPRTGIPEQYF. In DNA form, the CDR3 reads TGTGCCAGCAGCCCAAGGACAGGGATACCCGAGCAGTACTTC.

The gene calls are TRBV7-2 and TRBJ1-6, with 9 bases identical to TRBD1. From germline, CDR1 is SGHTA and CDR2 FQGNSA. V shed 1 base and J 10 bases; nucleotides not matched to a gene: 2. CDR3 length: 14 residues. Here the CDR3 reads CASSLGQGGSPLHF. CDR3 sequence (DNA): TGTGCCAGCAGCTTAGGACAGGGGGGCTCACCCCTCCACTTT.

There are many counts of this clonotype. The chain uses TRBV2 and TRBJ1-1; D is perhaps TRBD1 (5 bases). CDR1 and CDR2 from the germline V gene are SNHLY and FYNNEI. V was trimmed by 7 bases and J by 4 bases, leaving 10 bases between them. This CDR3 has 12 amino acids. As DNA, the CDR3 is TGTGCCAGCAACACGGGGGGCACTGAAGCTTTCTTT. Translation gives CASNTGGTEAFF.